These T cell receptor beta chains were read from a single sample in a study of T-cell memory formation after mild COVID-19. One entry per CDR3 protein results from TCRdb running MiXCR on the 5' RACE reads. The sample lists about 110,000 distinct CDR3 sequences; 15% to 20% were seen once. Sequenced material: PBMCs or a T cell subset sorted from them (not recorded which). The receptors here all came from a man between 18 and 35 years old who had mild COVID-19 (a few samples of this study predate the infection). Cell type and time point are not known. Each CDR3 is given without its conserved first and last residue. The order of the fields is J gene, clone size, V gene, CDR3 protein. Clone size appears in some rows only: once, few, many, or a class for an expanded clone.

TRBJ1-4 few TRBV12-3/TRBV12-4 ASSSTGRGEKLF
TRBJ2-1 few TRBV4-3 ASSQGWTGDNEQF
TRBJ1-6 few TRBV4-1 ASSQEGLAPLH
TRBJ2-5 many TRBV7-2 ASSFDRGEETQY
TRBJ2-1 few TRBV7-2 ASSLKSRNEQF
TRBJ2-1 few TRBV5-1 ASSPSGGDVYNEQF
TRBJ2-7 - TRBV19 ASSIAGSDEQY
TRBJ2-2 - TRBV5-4 ASSWGGQSTGELF
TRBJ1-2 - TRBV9 ASSISGQGAEGYT
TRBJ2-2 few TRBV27 ASQKISGTGHTGELF
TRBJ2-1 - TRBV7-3 ASSFAGSYNEQF
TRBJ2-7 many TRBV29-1 SVGGSFSYEQY
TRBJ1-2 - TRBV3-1 ASSRSIGGANYGYT
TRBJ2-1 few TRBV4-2 ASSQDRTGHNEQF
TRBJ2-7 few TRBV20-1 SARDRAWEQY
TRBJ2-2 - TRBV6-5 ASSLRGRANTGELF
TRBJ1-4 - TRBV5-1 ASSKGGLGEKLF
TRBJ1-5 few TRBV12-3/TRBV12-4 ASSARNQPQH
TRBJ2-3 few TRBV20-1 SARDRRQGTDTQY
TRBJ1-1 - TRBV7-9 ASSLRREGTEAF
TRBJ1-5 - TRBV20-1 SALYRGLSNQPQH
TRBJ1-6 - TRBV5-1 ASRDPYSPLH
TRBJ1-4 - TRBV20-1 SAREATNEKLF
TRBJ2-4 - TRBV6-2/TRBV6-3 ASSYSKWLTKNIQY
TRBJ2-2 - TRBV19 ASRKAGAGELF
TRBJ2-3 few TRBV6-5 ASSYQTSTDTQY
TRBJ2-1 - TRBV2 ASSRTRGQGDNEQF
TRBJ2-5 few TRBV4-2 ASSLGTTLSGETQY
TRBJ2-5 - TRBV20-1 SARGPAGAGETQY
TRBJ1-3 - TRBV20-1 SAAGGSGNTIY
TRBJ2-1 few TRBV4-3 ASTSMRGPYEQF
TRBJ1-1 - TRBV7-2 ASSTAWSRGTEAF